Listed below are T cell receptor beta chains from one sample, sequenced in a study of blood T cell repertoires in COVID-19. Method: immunoSEQ multiplex PCR; TCRdb's copy keeps in-frame clones and lacks some. The sample shows roughly 180,000 clones, 83% of them seen only once. Sequencing used PBMCs or T cells enriched from blood (not recorded which). These receptors all stem from a woman aged 50 to 60 in a cohort exposed to, infected with or recovered from COVID-19 (not recorded which). Each CDR3 is given with its conserved first and last residue. D genes are given only for firm matches. Some rows mark clone size as missing; the rest say once, few, many or name a class of expanded clone.

>14|TRBV28|NA|TRBJ2-3|TRBD2
TGTGCCAGCAGTCTTAGCGGGAGTTCAGATACGCAGTATTTT
CASSLSGSSDTQYF
>13|TRBV13|NA|TRBJ1-6|NA
TGTGCCAGCAGGGTGGGGGGTGATTCACCCCTCCACTTT
CASRVGGDSPLHF
>13|TRBV2|NA|TRBJ2-3|NA
TGTGCCAGCAAGTCGGGAGTGGCAGATACGCAGTATTTT
CASKSGVADTQYF
>14|TRBV7-3|few|TRBJ2-1|TRBD1
TGTGCCAGCAGTTCGACAGGGGGGAACAATGAGCAGTTCTTC
CASSSTGGNNEQFF
>13|TRBV12-3/TRBV12-4|medium-sized|TRBJ2-5|TRBD2
TGTGCCAGCAGTTTCGGGGGGGATGAGACCCAGTACTTC
CASSFGGDETQYF
>15|TRBV28|NA|TRBJ2-7|TRBD1
TGTGCCAGCAGTGTAAAGGGGGCTGGGTCCTACGAGCAGTACTTC
CASSVKGAGSYEQYF
>13|TRBV30|NA|TRBJ1-2|NA
TGTGCCTGGAGTCGAGACAGGCCGTATGGCTACACCTTC
CAWSRDRPYGYTF
>14|TRBV6-4|once|TRBJ1-5|TRBD1
TGTGCCAGCAGTGTGGGACAGTCCAATCAGCCCCAGCATTTT
CASSVGQSNQPQHF
>14|TRBV6-5|NA|TRBJ2-5|NA
TGTGCCAGCAGCCTAGCCAGGGAGGAAGAGACCCAGTACTTC
CASSLAREEETQYF
>13|TRBV19|once|TRBJ2-5|NA
TGTGCCAGTAGTATGAGGGCTCTGGAGACCCAGTACTTC
CASSMRALETQYF
>14|TRBV10-3|NA|TRBJ1-5|TRBD1
TGTGCCATCAGCGAGGACAGGGACGAACAGCCCCAGCATTTT
CAISEDRDEQPQHF
>16|TRBV5-6|NA|TRBJ2-2|TRBD2
TGTGCCAGCAGCTTGAGGCTAGCGGGGTCTACCGGGGAGCTGTTTTTT
CASSLRLAGSTGELFF
>15|TRBV28|NA|TRBJ1-5|NA
TGTGCCAGCAGTTCAGGGGTTAGGAGCAATCAGCCCCAGCATTTT
CASSSGVRSNQPQHF
>18|TRBV25-1|few|TRBJ2-5|NA
TGTGCCAGCAGTGAAAACCCCTCGGAGGGGCCGAGGCGGGAGACCCAGTACTTC
CASSENPSEGPRRETQYF
>14|TRBV28|NA|TRBJ2-2|NA
TGTGCCAGCAGGTTCCAGGGACTCACCGGGGAGCTGTTTTTT
CASRFQGLTGELFF
>12|TRBV27|NA|TRBJ1-2|NA
TGTGCCAGCAGTACAGGGTTGGGGGGCTACACCTTC
CASSTGLGGYTF
>11|TRBV5-1|NA|TRBJ2-7|TRBD1
TGCGCCAGCATGGGACAGTACGAGCAGTACTTC
CASMGQYEQYF
>13|TRBV7-2|NA|TRBJ1-6|NA
TGTGCCAGCAGCTTAGCGGAGGGGTCACCCCTCCACTTT
CASSLAEGSPLHF
>15|TRBV7-2|NA|TRBJ2-2|NA
TGTGCCAGCAGCAACAGGGTGGGAAACACCGGGGAGCTGTTTTTT
CASSNRVGNTGELFF
>14|TRBV5-6|NA|TRBJ1-2|NA
TGTGCCAGCAGCTTGGGAGGAAGCAACTATGGCTACACCTTC
CASSLGGSNYGYTF
>13|TRBV7-3|NA|TRBJ2-5|NA
TGTGCCAGCAGCTGGGGGCGCGGGGAGACCCAGTACTTC
CASSWGRGETQYF
>14|TRBV5-6|NA|TRBJ2-7|NA
TGTGCCAGCAGCTCGAACAGGGTTTTCGGCGAGCAGTACTTC
CASSSNRVFGEQYF
>14|TRBV28|once|TRBJ2-1|TRBD1
TGTGCCAGCAGTCCGGGGACAGGCGACAATGAGCAGTTCTTC
CASSPGTGDNEQFF
>14|TRBV2|NA|TRBJ2-2|NA
TGTGCCAGCACGTCTAGAGGGTACACCGGGGAGCTGTTTTTT
CASTSRGYTGELFF
>14|TRBV6-5|NA|TRBJ2-5|TRBD2
TGTGCCAGCCTGAGCGGGAAGTACCAAGAGACCCAGTACTTC
CASLSGKYQETQYF
>13|TRBV9|NA|TRBJ1-1|NA
TGTGCCAGCAGCCCAAGGGGGAACGCTGAAGCTTTCTTT
CASSPRGNAEAFF
>12|TRBV19|once|TRBJ1-3|NA
TGTGCCAGTAGCAGACTTGGAAACACCATATATTTT
CASSRLGNTIYF
>15|TRBV4-2|NA|TRBJ2-1|TRBD2
TGTGCCAGCAGCCATGGGGCTAGCGGGGGGAATGAGCAGTTCTTC
CASSHGASGGNEQFF
>16|TRBV28|NA|TRBJ1-1|TRBD1
TGTGCCAGCAGTTTACCCCAGGGGGACCTGAACACTGAAGCTTTCTTT
CASSLPQGDLNTEAFF
>10|TRBV7-2|NA|TRBJ1-1|NA
TGTGCGATGGGGGGGTTTGAAGCTTTCTTT
CAMGGFEAFF
>14|TRBV7-2|NA|TRBJ2-5|TRBD1
TGTGCCAGCAGCTGGAGGACAGGGGAAGAGACCCAGTACTTC
CASSWRTGEETQYF
>14|TRBV28|once|TRBJ2-7|NA
TGTGCCAGCAGCGCCGGGACAAAGTTTTGGGAGCAGTACTTC
CASSAGTKFWEQYF
>17|TRBV27|NA|TRBJ1-6|TRBD1
TGTGCCAGCAGTTTATCGATGTGGACAGGGGACAATTCACCCCTCCACTTT
CASSLSMWTGDNSPLHF
>18|TRBV19|NA|TRBJ2-2|TRBD2
TGTGCCAGTAGTATAGTGCGTCTAGCGGGAGGGCTTGCCGGGGAGCTGTTTTTT
CASSIVRLAGGLAGELFF
>15|TRBV18|NA|TRBJ2-7|TRBD1
TGTGCCAGCTCAAGATCGACAGGGGATTCCTACGAGCAGTACTTC
CASSRSTGDSYEQYF
>15|TRBV28|few|TRBJ2-5|TRBD1
TGTGCCAGCAGCCCCGGGGGACAGGGCCAAGAGACCCAGTACTTC
CASSPGGQGQETQYF
>19|TRBV5-6|few|TRBJ1-4|TRBD1
TGTGCCAGCAGCTCATCCGGGACAGGGACCGGACGGGTATCCGAAAAACTGTTTTTT
CASSSSGTGTGRVSEKLFF
>14|TRBV7-9|NA|TRBJ1-5|TRBD1
TGTGCCAGCAGCTTAGCGGGACAGAATCAGCCCCAGCATTTT
CASSLAGQNQPQHF
>14|TRBV7-3|NA|TRBJ2-3|TRBD1
TGTGCCAGCAGCCCGCGACAGGGGGTGAATACGCAGTATTTT
CASSPRQGVNTQYF
>14|TRBV3-1/TRBV3-2|NA|TRBJ1-3|NA
TGTGCCAGCACAGCAGGGGATAGTGGAAACACCATATATTTT
CASTAGDSGNTIYF